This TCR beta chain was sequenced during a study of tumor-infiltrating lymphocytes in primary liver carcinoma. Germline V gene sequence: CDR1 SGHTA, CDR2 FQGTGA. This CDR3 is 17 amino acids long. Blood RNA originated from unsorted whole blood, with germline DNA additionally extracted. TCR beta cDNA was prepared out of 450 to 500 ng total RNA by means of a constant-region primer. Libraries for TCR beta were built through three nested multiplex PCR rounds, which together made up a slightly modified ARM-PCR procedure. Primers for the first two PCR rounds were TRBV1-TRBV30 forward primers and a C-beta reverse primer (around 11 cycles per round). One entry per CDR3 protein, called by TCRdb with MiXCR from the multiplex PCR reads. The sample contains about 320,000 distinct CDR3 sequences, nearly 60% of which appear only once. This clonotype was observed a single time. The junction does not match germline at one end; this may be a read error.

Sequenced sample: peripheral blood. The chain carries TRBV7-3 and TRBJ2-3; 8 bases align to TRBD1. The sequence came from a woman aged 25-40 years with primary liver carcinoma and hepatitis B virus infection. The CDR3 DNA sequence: TGTGCCAGCAGTTTAACGGGAACAGGGGGAGTCACATATACGCAGTATTTT. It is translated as CASSLTGTGGVTYTQYF.